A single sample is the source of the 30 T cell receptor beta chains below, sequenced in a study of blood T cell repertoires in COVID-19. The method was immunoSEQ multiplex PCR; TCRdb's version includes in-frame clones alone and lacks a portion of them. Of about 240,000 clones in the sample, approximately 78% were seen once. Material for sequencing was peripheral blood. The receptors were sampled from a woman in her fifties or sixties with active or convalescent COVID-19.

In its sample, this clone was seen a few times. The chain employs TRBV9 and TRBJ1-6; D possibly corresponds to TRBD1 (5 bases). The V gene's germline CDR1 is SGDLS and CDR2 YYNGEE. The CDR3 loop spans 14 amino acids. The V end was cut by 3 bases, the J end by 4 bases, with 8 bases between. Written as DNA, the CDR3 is TGTGCCAGCAGCGCACAGGTTTATAATTCACCCCTCCACTTT. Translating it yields CASSAQVYNSPLHF.

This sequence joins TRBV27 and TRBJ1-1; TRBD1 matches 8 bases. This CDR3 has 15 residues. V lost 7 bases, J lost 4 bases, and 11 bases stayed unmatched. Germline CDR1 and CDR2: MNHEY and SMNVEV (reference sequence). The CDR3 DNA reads TGTGCCAGCACCCGCACAGGGGGAGCGAGCACTGAAGCTTTCTTT. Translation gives CASTRTGGASTEAFF.

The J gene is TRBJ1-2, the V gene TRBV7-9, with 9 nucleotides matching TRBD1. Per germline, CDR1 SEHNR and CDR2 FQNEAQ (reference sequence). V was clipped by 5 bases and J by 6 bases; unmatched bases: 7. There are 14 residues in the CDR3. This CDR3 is CASSQVGTGHGYTF. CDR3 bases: TGTGCCAGCAGCCAAGTCGGGACAGGGCATGGCTACACCTTC.

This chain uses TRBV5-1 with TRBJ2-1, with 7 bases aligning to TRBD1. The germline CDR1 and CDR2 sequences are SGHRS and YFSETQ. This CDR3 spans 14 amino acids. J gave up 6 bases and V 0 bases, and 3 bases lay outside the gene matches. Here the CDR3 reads CASSLGDRANEQFF. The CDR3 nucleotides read TGCGCCAGCAGCTTGGGAGACAGGGCCAATGAGCAGTTCTTC.

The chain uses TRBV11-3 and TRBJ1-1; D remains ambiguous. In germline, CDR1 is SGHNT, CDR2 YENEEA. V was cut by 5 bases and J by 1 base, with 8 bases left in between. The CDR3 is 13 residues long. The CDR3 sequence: CASSDDWNTEAFF. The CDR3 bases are TGTGCCAGCAGCGACGACTGGAACACTGAAGCTTTCTTT.

CDR3: CASSQEGREYLHF. In nucleotides, the CDR3 is TGTGCCAGCAGCCAAGAGGGGAGGGAATACCTCCACTTT. The V and J genes are TRBV3-1 (or the pseudogene TRBV3-2) and TRBJ1-6; D not resolved. CDR3 size: 13 residues. CDR1 LGHDT and CDR2 YNNKEL come from the germline V gene (reference sequence). Trimming removed 0 bases at V and 15 bases at J, with 12 bases between.

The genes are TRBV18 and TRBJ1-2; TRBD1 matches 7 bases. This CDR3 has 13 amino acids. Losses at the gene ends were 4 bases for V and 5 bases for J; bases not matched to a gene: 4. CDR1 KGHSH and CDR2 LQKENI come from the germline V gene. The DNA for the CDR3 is TGTGCCAGCTCACTGGGACAGAGTTATGGCTACACCTTC. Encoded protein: CASSLGQSYGYTF.

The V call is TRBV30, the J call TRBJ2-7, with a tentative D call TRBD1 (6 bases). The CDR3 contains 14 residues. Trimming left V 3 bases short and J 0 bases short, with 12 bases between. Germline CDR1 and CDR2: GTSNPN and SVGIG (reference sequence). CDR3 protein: CAWRRAGASYEQYF. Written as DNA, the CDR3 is TGTGCCTGGAGGCGCGCAGGGGCCTCCTACGAGCAGTACTTC.

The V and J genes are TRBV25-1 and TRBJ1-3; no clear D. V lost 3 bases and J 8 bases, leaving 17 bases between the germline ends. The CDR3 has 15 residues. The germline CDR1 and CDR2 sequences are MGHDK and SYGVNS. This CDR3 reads CASSDPPGRGDTIYF. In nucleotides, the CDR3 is TGTGCCAGCAGTGACCCACCGGGTCGCGGAGACACCATATATTTT. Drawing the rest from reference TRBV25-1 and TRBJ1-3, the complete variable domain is EADIYQTPRYLVIGTGKKITLECSQTMGHDKMYWYQQDPGMELHLIHYSYGVNSTEKGDLSSESTVSRIRTEHFPLTLESARPSHTSQYLCASSDPPGRGDTIYFGEGSWLTVV.

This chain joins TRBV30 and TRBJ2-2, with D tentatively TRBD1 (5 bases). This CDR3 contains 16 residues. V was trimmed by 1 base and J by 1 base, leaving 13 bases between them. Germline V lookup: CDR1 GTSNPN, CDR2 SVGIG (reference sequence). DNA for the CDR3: TGTGCCTGGAGTGGGAGCAGGGTTATGAACACCGGGGAGCTGTTTTTT. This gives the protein CAWSGSRVMNTGELFF.

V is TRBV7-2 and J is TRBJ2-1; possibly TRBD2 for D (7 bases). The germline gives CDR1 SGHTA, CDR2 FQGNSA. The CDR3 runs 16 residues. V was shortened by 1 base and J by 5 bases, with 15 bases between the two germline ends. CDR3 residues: CASSLVAGARNNEQFF. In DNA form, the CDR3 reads TGTGCCAGCAGCTTAGTCGCGGGGGCCAGGAACAATGAGCAGTTCTTC.

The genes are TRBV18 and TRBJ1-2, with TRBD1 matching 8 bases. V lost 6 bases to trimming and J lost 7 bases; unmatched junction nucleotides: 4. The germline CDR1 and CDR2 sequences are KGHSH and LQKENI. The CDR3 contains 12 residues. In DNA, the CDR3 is TGTGCCAGCTCTGACAGGGGCGGTGGCTACACCTTC. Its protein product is CASSDRGGGYTF. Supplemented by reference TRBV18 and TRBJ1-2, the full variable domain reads NAGVMQNPRHLVRRRGQEARLRCSPMKGHSHVYWYRQLPEEGLKFMVYLQKENIIDESGMPKERFSAEFPKEGPSILRIQQVVRGDSAAYFCASSDRGGGYTFGSGTRLTVV.

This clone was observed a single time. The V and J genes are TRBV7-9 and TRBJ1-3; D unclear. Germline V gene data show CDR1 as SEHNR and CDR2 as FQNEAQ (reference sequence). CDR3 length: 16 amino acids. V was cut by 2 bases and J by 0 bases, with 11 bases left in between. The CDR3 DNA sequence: TGTGCCAGCAGCTTAAGTCAGGTTTCCTCTGGAAACACCATATATTTT. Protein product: CASSLSQVSSGNTIYF.

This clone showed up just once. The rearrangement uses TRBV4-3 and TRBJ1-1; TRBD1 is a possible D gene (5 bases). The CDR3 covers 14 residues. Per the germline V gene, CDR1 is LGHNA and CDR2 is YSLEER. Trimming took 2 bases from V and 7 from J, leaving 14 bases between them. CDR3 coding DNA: TGCGCCAGCAGCCAAAGGACAAATCAAGATGAAGCTTTCTTT. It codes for CASSQRTNQDEAFF.

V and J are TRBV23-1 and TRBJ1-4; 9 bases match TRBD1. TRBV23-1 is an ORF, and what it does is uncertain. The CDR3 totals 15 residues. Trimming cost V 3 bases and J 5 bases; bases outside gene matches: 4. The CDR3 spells CASSHRTGENEKLFF. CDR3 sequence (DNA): TGCGCCAGCAGTCACCGGACAGGGGAGAATGAAAAACTGTTTTTT.

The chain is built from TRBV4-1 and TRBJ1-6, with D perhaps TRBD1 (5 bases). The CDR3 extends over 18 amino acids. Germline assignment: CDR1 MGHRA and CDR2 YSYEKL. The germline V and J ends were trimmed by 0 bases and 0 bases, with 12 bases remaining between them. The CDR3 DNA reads TGCGCCAGCAGCCAAGAGCGGGGCAGTTACTCCTATAATTCACCCCTCCACTTT. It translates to CASSQERGSYSYNSPLHF.

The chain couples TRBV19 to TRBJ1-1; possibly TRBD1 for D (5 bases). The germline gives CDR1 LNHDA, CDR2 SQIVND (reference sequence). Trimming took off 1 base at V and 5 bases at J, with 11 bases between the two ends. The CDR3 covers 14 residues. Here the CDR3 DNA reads TGTGCCAGTAGTATAGGACAGATTGGGACTGAAGCTTTCTTT. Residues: CASSIGQIGTEAFF.

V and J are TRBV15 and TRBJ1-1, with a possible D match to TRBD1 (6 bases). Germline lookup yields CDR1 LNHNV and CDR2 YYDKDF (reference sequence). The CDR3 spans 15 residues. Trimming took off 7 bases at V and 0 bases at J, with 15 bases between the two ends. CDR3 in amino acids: CATTTGRPMNTEAFF. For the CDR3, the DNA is TGTGCCACCACCACAGGGCGACCCATGAACACTGAAGCTTTCTTT.

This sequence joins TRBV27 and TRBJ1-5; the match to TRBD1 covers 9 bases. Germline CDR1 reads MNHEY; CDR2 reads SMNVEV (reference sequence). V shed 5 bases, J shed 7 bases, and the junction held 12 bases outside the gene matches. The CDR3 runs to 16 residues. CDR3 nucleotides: TGTGCCAGCAGTCCCGCGGGACAGGGTGAAGGACAGCCCCAGCATTTT. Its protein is CASSPAGQGEGQPQHF.

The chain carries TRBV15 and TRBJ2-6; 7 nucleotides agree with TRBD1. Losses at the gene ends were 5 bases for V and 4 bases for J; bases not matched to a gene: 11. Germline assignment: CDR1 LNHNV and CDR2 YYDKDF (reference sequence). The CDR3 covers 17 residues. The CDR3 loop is CATSARGQGTGANVLTF. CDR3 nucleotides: TGTGCCACCAGCGCGAGGGGGCAGGGGACCGGGGCCAACGTCCTGACTTTC.

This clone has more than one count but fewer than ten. CDR3 protein: CASWDSLELSLHTF. For the CDR3, the DNA is TGCGCCAGCTGGGACTCCCTCGAACTTTCCCTACACACCTTC. V and J are TRBV23-1 and TRBJ1-2; maybe TRBD1 (5 bases). TRBV23-1 is assigned to the ORF class and has an uncertain function. This CDR3 has 14 residues. V was shortened by 8 bases and J by 12 bases, with 25 bases between the two germline ends.

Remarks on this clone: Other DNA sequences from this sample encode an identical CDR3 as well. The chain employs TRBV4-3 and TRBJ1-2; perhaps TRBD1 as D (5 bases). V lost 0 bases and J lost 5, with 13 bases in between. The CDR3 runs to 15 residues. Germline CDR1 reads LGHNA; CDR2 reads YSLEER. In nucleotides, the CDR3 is TGCGCCAGCAGCCAAGATCCGGGCCGGGGGTATGGCTACACCTTC. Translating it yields CASSQDPGRGYGYTF.

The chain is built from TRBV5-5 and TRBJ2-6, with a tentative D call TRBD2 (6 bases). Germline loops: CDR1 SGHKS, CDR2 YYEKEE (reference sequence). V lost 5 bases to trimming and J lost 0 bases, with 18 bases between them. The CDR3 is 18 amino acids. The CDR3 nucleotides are TGTGCCAGCAGTCTAAGTGGCGGGACCTACTCTGGGGCCAACGTCCTGACTTTC. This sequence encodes CASSLSGGTYSGANVLTF.

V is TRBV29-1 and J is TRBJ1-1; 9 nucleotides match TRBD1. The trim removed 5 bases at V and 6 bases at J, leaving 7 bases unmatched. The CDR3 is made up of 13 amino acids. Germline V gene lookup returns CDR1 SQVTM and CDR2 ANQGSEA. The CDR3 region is CSVLSGQGAEAFF. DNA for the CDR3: TGCAGCGTTCTTTCGGGACAGGGTGCTGAAGCTTTCTTT.

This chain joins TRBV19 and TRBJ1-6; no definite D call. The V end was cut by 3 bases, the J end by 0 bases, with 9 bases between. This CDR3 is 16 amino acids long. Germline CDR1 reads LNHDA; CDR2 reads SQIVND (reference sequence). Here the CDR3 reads CASSIAGNSYNSPLHF. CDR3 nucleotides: TGTGCCAGTAGTATCGCCGGTAACTCCTATAATTCACCCCTCCACTTT.

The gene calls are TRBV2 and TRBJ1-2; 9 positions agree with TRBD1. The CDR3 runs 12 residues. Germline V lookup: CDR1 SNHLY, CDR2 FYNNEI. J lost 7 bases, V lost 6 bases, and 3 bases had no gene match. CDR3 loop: CASSGDRAGYTF. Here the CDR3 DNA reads TGTGCCAGCAGCGGGGACAGGGCTGGCTACACCTTC.

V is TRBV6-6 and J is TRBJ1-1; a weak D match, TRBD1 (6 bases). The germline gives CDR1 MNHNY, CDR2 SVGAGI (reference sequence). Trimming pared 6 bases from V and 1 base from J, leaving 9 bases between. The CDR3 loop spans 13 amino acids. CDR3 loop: CASRDRRNTEAFF. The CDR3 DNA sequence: TGTGCCAGCAGGGACAGAAGGAACACTGAAGCTTTCTTT.

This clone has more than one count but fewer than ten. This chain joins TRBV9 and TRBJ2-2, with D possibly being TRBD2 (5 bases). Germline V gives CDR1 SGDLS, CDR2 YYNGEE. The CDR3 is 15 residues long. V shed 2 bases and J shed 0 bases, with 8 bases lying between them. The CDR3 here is CASSVVATNTGELFF. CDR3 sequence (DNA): TGTGCCAGCAGCGTTGTAGCGACGAACACCGGGGAGCTGTTTTTT.

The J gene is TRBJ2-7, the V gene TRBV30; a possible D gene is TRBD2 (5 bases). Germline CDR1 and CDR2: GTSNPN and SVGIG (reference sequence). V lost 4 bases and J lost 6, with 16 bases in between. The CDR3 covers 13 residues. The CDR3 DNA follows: TGTGCCTGGACCTACAGCCCTCGGGGCGAGCAGTACTTC. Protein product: CAWTYSPRGEQYF.

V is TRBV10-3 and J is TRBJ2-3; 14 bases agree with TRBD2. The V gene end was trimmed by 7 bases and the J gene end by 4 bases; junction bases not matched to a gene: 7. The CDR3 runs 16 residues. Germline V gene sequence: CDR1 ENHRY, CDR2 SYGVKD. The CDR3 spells CAITPGLAGGPDTQYF. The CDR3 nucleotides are TGTGCCATCACCCCCGGACTAGCGGGGGGCCCAGATACGCAGTATTTT.